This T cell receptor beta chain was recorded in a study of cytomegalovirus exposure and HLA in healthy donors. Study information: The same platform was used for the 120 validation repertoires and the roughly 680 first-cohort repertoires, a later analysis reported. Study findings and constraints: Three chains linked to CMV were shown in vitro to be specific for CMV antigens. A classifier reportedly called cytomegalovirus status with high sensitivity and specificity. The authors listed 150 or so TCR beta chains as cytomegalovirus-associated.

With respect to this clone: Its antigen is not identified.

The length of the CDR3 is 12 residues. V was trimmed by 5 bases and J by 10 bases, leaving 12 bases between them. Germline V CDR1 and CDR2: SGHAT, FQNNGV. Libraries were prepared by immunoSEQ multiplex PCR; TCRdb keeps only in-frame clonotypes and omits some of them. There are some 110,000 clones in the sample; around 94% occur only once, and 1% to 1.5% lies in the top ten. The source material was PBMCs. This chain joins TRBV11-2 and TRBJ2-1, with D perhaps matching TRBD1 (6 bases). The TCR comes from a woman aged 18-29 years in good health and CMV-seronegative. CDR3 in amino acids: CASSRGQKEQFF. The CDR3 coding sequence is TGTGCCAGCAGCCGCGGACAGAAAGAGCAGTTCTTC.